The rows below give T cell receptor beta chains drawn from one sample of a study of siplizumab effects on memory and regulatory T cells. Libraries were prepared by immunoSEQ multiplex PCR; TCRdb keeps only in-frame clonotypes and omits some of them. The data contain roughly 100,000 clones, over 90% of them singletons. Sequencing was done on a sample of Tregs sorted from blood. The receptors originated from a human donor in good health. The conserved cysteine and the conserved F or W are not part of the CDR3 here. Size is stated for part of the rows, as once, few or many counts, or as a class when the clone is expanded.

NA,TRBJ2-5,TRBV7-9,ASSRAGKTQY
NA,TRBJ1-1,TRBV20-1,SAIQAAER
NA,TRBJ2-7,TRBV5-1,ASRGGSLSDEQY
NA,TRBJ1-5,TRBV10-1,ASTGQVDSNQPQH
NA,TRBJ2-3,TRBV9,ASSVDWDRSLPQY
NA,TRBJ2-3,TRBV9,ASSVGAGGPPDTQY
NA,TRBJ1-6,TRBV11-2,ASSLVSGRVSPLH
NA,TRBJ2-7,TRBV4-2,ASSQDSLAGESEQY
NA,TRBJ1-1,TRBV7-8,ASNSYRVGDTEAF
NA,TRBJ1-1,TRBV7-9,ASSLQGVTEAF
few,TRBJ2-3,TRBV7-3,ASSPAGLAGGAAQY
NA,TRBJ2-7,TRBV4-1,ASSQTLQGADALAIEQY
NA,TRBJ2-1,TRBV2,ARERASYNEQF
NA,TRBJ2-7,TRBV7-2,ASTPGLAGDEQY
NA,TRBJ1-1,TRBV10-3,AIGDRGLEAF
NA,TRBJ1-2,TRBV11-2,ASSPSGSWYGYT
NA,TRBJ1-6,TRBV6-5,ATRGGPYNSPLH
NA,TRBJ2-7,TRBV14,ASSPRASYEQY
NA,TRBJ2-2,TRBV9,ASSVVASGTGELF
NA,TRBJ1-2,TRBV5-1,ASSLGDRAGGYT
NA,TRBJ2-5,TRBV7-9,ASSSEGAGTASQETQY
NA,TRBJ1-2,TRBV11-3,ASSRHGQGDYGYT
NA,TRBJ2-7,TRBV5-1,ASSPTGYEQY
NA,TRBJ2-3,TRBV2,ASSESWGPLSGTQY
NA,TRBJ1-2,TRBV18,ASSANRDYGYT
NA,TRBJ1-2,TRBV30,AWSSTRDRGINGYT
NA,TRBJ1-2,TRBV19,ASNNEGYGYT
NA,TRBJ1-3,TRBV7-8,ASSLAELGSGNTIY
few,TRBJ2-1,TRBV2,ASSEQIRQF
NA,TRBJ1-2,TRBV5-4,ASSPINRLRTEKGYT
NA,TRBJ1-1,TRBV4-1,ASSPIQGQGNTEAF
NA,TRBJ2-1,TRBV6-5,ASVGYNEQF
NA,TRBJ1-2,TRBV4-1,ASSQVNIPDYGYT
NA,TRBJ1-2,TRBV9,LPSGYT
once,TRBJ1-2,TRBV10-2,ASRKRTDLPAGGYT
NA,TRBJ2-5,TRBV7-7,ASSQVGETQY
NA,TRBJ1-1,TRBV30,AWRWSMNTEAF
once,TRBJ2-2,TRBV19,ASSPGWRGSGELF
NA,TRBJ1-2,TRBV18,ASSPPGGNYGYT
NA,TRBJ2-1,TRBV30,AWSQPGGEQF
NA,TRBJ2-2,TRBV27,ASRPAGAWTGELF
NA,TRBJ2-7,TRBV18,ASSPLSRARQY
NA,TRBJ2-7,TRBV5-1,ASSFIVGAEQY
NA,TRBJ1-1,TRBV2,ASSPDRRNTEAF
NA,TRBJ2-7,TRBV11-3,ASSPGNSHEQY